This T cell receptor (beta chain) was obtained from a study of vaccination effects on CD4 cells after COVID-19. Study results and caveats: Convalescent patients' post-vaccine spike repertoire was mostly distinct vaccine-induced clones.

Trimming took 7 bases from V and 6 from J, leaving 12 bases between them. Germline assignment: CDR1 SNHLY and CDR2 FYNNEI. The CDR3 has 12 residues. As for this clone: Antigen: not known.

Libraries were prepared by immunoSEQ multiplex PCR; TCRdb keeps only in-frame clonotypes and omits some of them. The table shows about 45,000 clones, with 65% to 70% occurring only once. ViraFEST expansion of antigen-specific CD4+ T cells with viral peptide pools preceded sequencing. A 10-day culture period preceded the isolation of CD4+ T cells. The infection with SARS-CoV-2 (confirmed by PCR) occurred in this person between March and December 2020. Supplemented with around 9.6 IU/ml IL-2 and 10 ug/ml peptides, about 2 million PBMC per well were kept in culture. It was on days 3 and 7 that half the medium was replaced with IL-2 medium.

The sequencing used CD4+ T cells from PBMCs cultured with a peptide pool, collected before COVID-19 vaccination. V and J are TRBV2 and TRBJ1-2; D not resolved. The TCR originated in a human donor who had a prior SARS-CoV-2 infection. The chain's CDR3 is CASNEGSDGYTF. In nucleotides, the CDR3 is TGTGCCAGCAACGAGGGATCCGATGGCTACACCTTC.